Listed here is a single T cell receptor beta chain. TCRdb re-called the PCR reads through MiXCR, storing one row per CDR3 protein. Counted here are some 19,000 distinct CDR3 sequences, around 35% occurring once; the ten biggest clones make up about an eighth. The data were obtained in a study of tumor-infiltrating lymphocytes in oesophageal squamous cell carcinoma. Germline V gene data show CDR1 as WNHNN and CDR2 as SYGVQD (reference sequence). V was pared by 6 bases and J by 10 bases, with 13 bases between. The CDR3 has 12 residues. Sequences were obtained from esophageal tumor tissue. The sequence was collected from a male donor with esophageal squamous cell carcinoma. The gene calls are TRBV10-1 and TRBJ2-1; no firm D call. CDR3 protein: CASSDGVMEQFF. CDR3 nucleotide sequence: TGCGCCAGCAGCGATGGGGTAATGGAGCAGTTCTTC.